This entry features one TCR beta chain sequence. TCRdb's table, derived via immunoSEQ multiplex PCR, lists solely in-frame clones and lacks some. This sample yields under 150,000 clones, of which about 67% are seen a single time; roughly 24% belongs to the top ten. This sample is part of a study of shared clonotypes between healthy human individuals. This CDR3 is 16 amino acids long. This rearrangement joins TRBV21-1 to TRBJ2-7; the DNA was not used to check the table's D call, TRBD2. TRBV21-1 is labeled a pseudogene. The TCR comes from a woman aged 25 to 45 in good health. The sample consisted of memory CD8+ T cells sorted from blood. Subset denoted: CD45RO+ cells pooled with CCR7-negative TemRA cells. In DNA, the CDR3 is TGTGCCAGCAGCCCCGTCTGGCGGGAGTCTCCCTACGAGCAGTACTTC. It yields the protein CASSPVWRESPYEQYF.